This T cell receptor (beta chain) was observed in a study of T cells expressing NK-cell markers. Concerning this clonotype itself: The antigen remains unidentified.

The germline gives CDR1 SQVTM, CDR2 ANQGSEA. This CDR3 comprises 15 residues. TCRdb reanalyzed the 5' RACE reads and collapses them to one entry per CDR3 protein, without DNA. Here the sample table reports a few hundred thousand distinct CDR3 sequences. Study findings and constraints: The same clonotypes also predominated in the CD3+CD56-NKG2C+ fraction of several donors.

This sequence was found in a man aged 18-70 years in good health. The chain has TRBV29-1 and TRBJ1-6; the D gene TCRdb calls, TRBD1, cannot be checked with no DNA. Sequenced input: blood T cells: a sorted CD56 or NKG2C T cell subset, CD4+ or CD8+ T cells, or bulk PBMC T cells (not recorded which). The CDR3 sequence: CSAAVGTGGNSPLHF. The complete variable domain, with remaining parts taken from reference TRBV29-1 and TRBJ1-6, reads SAVISQKPSRDICQRGTSLTIQCQVDSQVTMMFWYRQQPGQSLTLIATANQGSEATYESGFVIDKFPISRPNLTFSTLTVSNMSPEDSSIYLCSAAVGTGGNSPLHFGNGTRLTVT.